What follows are 8 T cell receptor beta chains derived from one specimen sequenced in a study of shared clonotypes between healthy human individuals. Libraries were prepared by immunoSEQ multiplex PCR; TCRdb keeps only in-frame clonotypes and omits some of them. In the table there are just over 2,000,000 clones, roughly 96% of which are singletons. The sequenced sample was naive CD4+ T cells sorted from blood. Subset in this sample: CD45RA+ positively selected. Source of these receptors: a man aged 18-30 years in good health.

This chain links TRBV27 with TRBJ2-7; 9 bases fit TRBD2. Germline CDR1 and CDR2: MNHEY and SMNVEV (reference sequence). CDR3 length: 16 amino acids. V was pared by 4 bases and J by 0 bases, with 7 bases of the junction left unmatched. The CDR3 DNA is TGTGCCAGCAGTTCGTGGGGCGGGAGGGCCTCCTACGAGCAGTACTTC. Amino acid sequence: CASSSWGGRASYEQYF.

The rearrangement links TRBV14 to TRBJ2-1, with 11 bases identical to TRBD2. This CDR3 comprises 16 residues. After removal of 4 bases from V and 4 bases from J, the junction contained 6 bases not matched to a gene. Germline V gene lookup returns CDR1 SGHDN and CDR2 FVKESK. CDR3 bases: TGTGCCAGCAGCCCGATTCTAGCGGGAGGTTACAATGAGCAGTTCTTC. Its translation: CASSPILAGGYNEQFF.

This rearrangement joins TRBV27 to TRBJ2-3; TRBD2 agrees at 10 bases. This CDR3 is built from 15 residues. Germline values: CDR1 MNHEY, CDR2 SMNVEV (reference sequence). Losses at the gene ends were 4 bases for V and 6 bases for J; bases not matched to a gene: 7. The CDR3 DNA reads TGTGCCAGCAGTTGGGAGCGGGGGGGCCTGGATACGCAGTATTTT. Translating it yields CASSWERGGLDTQYF.

This chain uses TRBV2 with TRBJ2-7, with TRBD2 as a possible D gene (5 bases). Deletions cut 5 bases from V and 6 bases from J, with 14 bases between. The CDR3 is 13 amino acids. CDR1 SNHLY and CDR2 FYNNEI come from the germline V gene. CDR3 DNA sequence: TGTGCCAGCAGTAATAGGACTTCCAGCGAGCAGTACTTC. Translated: CASSNRTSSEQYF.

The J gene is TRBJ1-3, the V gene TRBV2; a weak D match, TRBD1 (6 bases). Germline V gives CDR1 SNHLY, CDR2 FYNNEI. The CDR3 spans 16 residues. Trimming pared 6 bases from V and 2 bases from J, leaving 17 bases between. The CDR3 coding sequence is TGTGCCAGCAGCGCCGAACAGGGTACGGCTGGAAACACCATATATTTT. Amino acids: CASSAEQGTAGNTIYF.

The chain employs TRBV5-4 and TRBJ1-3, with D maybe TRBD1 (5 bases). This CDR3 is built from 15 residues. Trimming shortened V by 4 bases and J by 2 bases, and 13 bases separated the two germline ends. Germline CDR1 SGHNT, CDR2 YYREEE (reference sequence). CDR3 in DNA: TGTGCCAGCAGCGCCGCAGGGTCTGCTGGAAACACCATATATTTT. Amino acid sequence: CASSAAGSAGNTIYF.

CDR3 residues: CASSLGSQVGIYEQYF. The CDR3, as DNA: TGTGCCAGCAGCTTGGGATCCCAGGTGGGGATCTACGAGCAGTACTTC. The J gene is TRBJ2-7, the V gene TRBV5-4, with D unresolved. This CDR3 spans 16 amino acids. The V gene lost 0 bases and the J gene lost 3 bases, with 16 bases spanning the gap. Germline CDR1 SGHNT, CDR2 YYREEE (reference sequence). Drawing the rest from reference TRBV5-4 and TRBJ2-7, the complete variable domain is ETGVTQSPTHLIKTRGQQVTLRCSSQSGHNTVSWYQQALGQGPQFIFQYYREEENGRGNFPPRFSGLQFPNYSSELNVNALELDDSALYLCASSLGSQVGIYEQYFGPGTRLTVT.

This chain connects TRBV6-6 to TRBJ1-2; D gene ambiguous. V lost 6 bases, J lost 4 bases, and 9 bases lay in between. The CDR3 has 12 amino acids. The germline CDR1 and CDR2 sequences are MNHNY and SVGAGI (reference sequence). Here the CDR3 reads CASRPIIYGYTF. The CDR3 DNA follows: TGTGCCAGCAGACCTATTATCTATGGCTACACCTTC.